The sequence of this T cell receptor beta chain was determined in a study of blood T cell repertoires in COVID-19. This CDR3 is 13 amino acids long. CDR1 and CDR2 from the germline V gene are ENHRY and SYGVKD. The V end was cut by 10 bases, the J end by 0 bases, with 12 bases between. The data were produced by immunoSEQ multiplex PCR, yet TCRdb's version contains in-frame clones alone and is incomplete. The repertoire holds 250,000 to 350,000 clones, with roughly 90% as singletons. The rearrangement uses TRBV10-3 and TRBJ1-1; unclear D gene. This TCR was recovered from a woman aged 30 to 39 who had recovered from COVID-19. The source material was PBMCs or T cells enriched from blood (not recorded which). The CDR3 region has the DNA TGTGCCACTCGAGAGGGAATGAACACTGAAGCTTTCTTT. Translating it yields CATREGMNTEAFF.